This is a list of T cell receptor beta chains from one sample in a study of cytomegalovirus exposure and HLA in healthy donors. Only in-frame clones appear in the TCRdb table, and some are missing; sequencing was by immunoSEQ multiplex PCR. The table has under 250,000 clones, 85% seen once; the top ten hold 2.3%. The sequenced sample consisted of PBMCs. These receptors were obtained from a woman between 45 and 60 years old in good health and CMV-seronegative. Both conserved end residues are part of each CDR3. A D gene is named only where the DNA matches it firmly. Clone size is given for some rows only: seen once, a few or many times, or a class if the clone is expanded.

D	size	V	J	CDR3	DNA
TRBD1	NA	TRBV27	TRBJ1-2	CASSSSGTASYGYTF	TGTGCCAGCAGTTCCTCCGGGACAGCGTCCTATGGCTACACCTTC
TRBD2	NA	TRBV4-2	TRBJ2-3	CASSHQMAGGTDTQYF	TGTGCCAGCAGCCATCAAATGGCGGGGGGCACAGATACGCAGTATTTT
TRBD2	NA	TRBV30	TRBJ2-7	CAWSVQGGTSGRFSYEQYF	TGTGCCTGGAGTGTACAGGGGGGGACTAGCGGGAGATTCTCCTACGAGCAGTACTTC
NA	NA	TRBV6-5	TRBJ1-1	CASSYLGAMNTEAFF	TGTGCCAGCAGTTACCTAGGTGCTATGAACACTGAAGCTTTCTTT
TRBD1	NA	TRBV18	TRBJ2-2	CASSPLGTGNTGELFF	TGTGCCAGCTCACCACTTGGGACAGGGAACACCGGGGAGCTGTTTTTT
NA	NA	TRBV2	TRBJ1-2	CASRLTGANYGYTF	TGTGCCAGCAGGCTGACGGGTGCTAACTATGGCTACACCTTC
NA	once	TRBV28	TRBJ1-4	CASNRDIEKLFF	TGTGCCAGCAACCGGGACATTGAAAAACTGTTTTTT
TRBD1	NA	TRBV28	TRBJ2-7	CASSLTGQPGNEQYF	TGTGCCAGCAGTTTAACGGGACAGCCCGGTAACGAGCAGTACTTC
TRBD1	NA	TRBV7-9	TRBJ2-7	CASSLDRGLEQYF	TGTGCCAGCAGCCTAGACAGGGGGCTGGAGCAGTACTTC
TRBD1	NA	TRBV27	TRBJ1-1	CASSTGTGTEAFF	TGTGCCAGCAGCACCGGGACAGGGACTGAAGCTTTCTTT
TRBD1	NA	TRBV30	TRBJ2-4	CAWSVDRGNIQYF	TGTGCCTGGAGTGTTGACAGGGGGAACATTCAGTACTTC
TRBD2	NA	TRBV14	TRBJ2-5	CASSQTSGLTQYF	TGTGCCAGCAGTCAGACTAGCGGTCTTACCCAGTACTTC
TRBD2	NA	TRBV7-9	TRBJ2-1	CASSLRGSGRGEQFF	TGTGCCAGCAGCCTTAGAGGTAGCGGGAGAGGCGAGCAGTTCTTC
NA	NA	TRBV6-5	TRBJ1-2	CASSYSEVSYGYTF	TGTGCCAGCAGTTACTCGGAGGTCTCCTATGGCTACACCTTC
TRBD2	NA	TRBV6-6	TRBJ2-1	CASSSSGTYNEQFF	TGTGCCAGCAGCTCCAGCGGGACTTACAATGAGCAGTTCTTC
TRBD1	NA	TRBV11-2	TRBJ2-3	CASAGQGAGDTQYF	TGTGCCAGCGCTGGACAGGGGGCAGGAGATACGCAGTATTTT
TRBD1	NA	TRBV7-8	TRBJ2-3	CASSLKPFYLTGGHTDTQYF	TGTGCCAGCAGCTTAAAACCCTTCTACTTGACAGGGGGTCACACAGATACGCAGTATTTT
NA	few	TRBV19	TRBJ2-3	CASSINDRRHTQYF	TGTGCCAGTAGTATAAATGACAGGCGGCATACGCAGTATTTT
NA	NA	TRBV28	TRBJ2-1	CASSFPLREQRSYNEQFF	TGTGCCAGCAGTTTTCCGTTACGGGAACAGAGGTCCTACAATGAGCAGTTCTTC
NA	NA	TRBV28	TRBJ2-7	CASRPTPGLTTYEQYF	TGTGCCAGCAGACCTACTCCGGGACTCACAACCTACGAGCAGTACTTC
NA	NA	TRBV5-1	TRBJ1-3	CASSYGQTGNTIYF	TGCGCCAGCAGCTACGGACAGACTGGAAACACCATATATTTT
NA	NA	TRBV4-1	TRBJ1-2	CASSQDPGSHYGYTF	TGCGCCAGCAGCCAAGATCCCGGGAGTCACTATGGCTACACCTTC
TRBD2	NA	TRBV30	TRBJ2-1	CAWKGLAEYNEQFF	TGTGCCTGGAAAGGACTAGCGGAGTACAATGAGCAGTTCTTC
TRBD1	few	TRBV7-8	TRBJ1-5	CASSLSGQGVGQPQHF	TGTGCCAGCAGCTTATCGGGACAGGGGGTCGGGCAGCCCCAGCATTTT
NA	NA	TRBV28	TRBJ1-2	CASSSPPVIYGYTF	TGTGCCAGCAGTTCGCCCCCAGTCATCTATGGCTACACCTTC
NA	NA	TRBV6-5	TRBJ2-1	CASTTDTYNEQFF	TGTGCCAGCACCACCGACACCTACAATGAGCAGTTCTTC
TRBD1	once	TRBV30	TRBJ2-2	CAWSGDRVSTGELFF	TGTGCCTGGAGTGGAGACAGGGTTAGCACCGGGGAGCTGTTTTTT
TRBD2	NA	TRBV18	TRBJ2-7	CASSSGLAETYEQYF	TGTGCCAGCTCATCGGGACTAGCGGAGACCTACGAGCAGTACTTC
NA	NA	TRBV10-3	TRBJ2-5	CAISKIRSGPYQETQYF	TGTGCCATCAGTAAAATTCGCTCAGGGCCTTATCAAGAGACCCAGTACTTC
TRBD1	NA	TRBV7-8	TRBJ2-7	CASSAPDRGTYEQYF	TGTGCCAGCAGCGCTCCGGACAGGGGGACTTACGAGCAGTACTTC
TRBD2	once	TRBV4-1	TRBJ2-5	CASSQDEGLAGAEQYF	TGCGCCAGCAGCCAAGATGAAGGACTAGCGGGAGCTGAGCAGTACTTC
NA	NA	TRBV18	TRBJ2-3	CASSPQYGSTDTQYF	TGTGCCAGCTCACCACAATACGGTAGCACAGATACGCAGTATTTT
NA	NA	TRBV6-5	TRBJ2-7	CASSYPRGGFIGEQYF	TGTGCCAGCAGTTACCCTCGTGGGGGGTTTATAGGCGAGCAGTACTTC
NA	NA	TRBV9	TRBJ2-5	CASSVSGRRTSSQETQYF	TGTGCCAGCAGCGTAAGCGGCCGCCGAACTAGCAGCCAAGAGACCCAGTACTTC
NA	NA	TRBV19	TRBJ2-7	CASSRDRRAYEQYF	TGTGCCAGTAGTCGCGACAGAAGGGCCTACGAGCAGTACTTC
TRBD2	NA	TRBV4-1	TRBJ2-1	CASSQDGREGRKNEQFF	TGCGCCAGCAGCCAAGATGGGCGGGAGGGCCGAAAGAATGAGCAGTTCTTC
NA	NA	TRBV5-6	TRBJ1-1	CASSLRGGPNTEAFF	TGTGCCAGCAGCTTGCGGGGGGGCCCGAACACTGAAGCTTTCTTT
NA	NA	TRBV6-5	TRBJ2-7	CASNLHSSYEQYF	TGTGCCAGCAACCTGCACAGCTCCTACGAGCAGTACTTC
TRBD1	once	TRBV6-6	TRBJ1-5	CASSRGTGGKQPQHF	TGTGCCAGCAGTAGAGGGACAGGGGGTAAGCAGCCCCAGCATTTT
TRBD2	NA	TRBV11-2	TRBJ2-7	CASSLGLAGEREQYF	TGTGCCAGCAGCCTAGGACTAGCGGGAGAACGCGAGCAGTACTTC
TRBD2	NA	TRBV19	TRBJ2-7	CASRTSPGKGEQYF	TGTGCCAGCAGGACTAGCCCAGGAAAGGGCGAGCAGTACTTC
TRBD2	NA	TRBV7-6	TRBJ2-7	CASSDRLAGFNEQYF	TGTGCCAGCAGCGATAGACTAGCGGGATTCAACGAGCAGTACTTC
NA	NA	TRBV28	TRBJ2-2	CASSRQDSNTGELFF	TGTGCCAGCAGCAGACAGGACTCGAACACCGGGGAGCTGTTTTTT
TRBD2	once	TRBV15	TRBJ2-7	CATSRVSSGGNEQYF	TGTGCCACCAGCAGAGTGTCAAGCGGGGGGAACGAGCAGTACTTC
TRBD1	NA	TRBV7-9	TRBJ2-2	CSSSFVPDRVFSGELFF	TGTTCCAGCAGCTTCGTCCCGGACAGGGTATTTTCCGGGGAGCTGTTTTTT
NA	NA	TRBV13	TRBJ2-3	CASSSLSTDTQYF	TGTGCCAGCAGCTCACTAAGCACAGATACGCAGTATTTT
TRBD1	NA	TRBV6-1	TRBJ2-2	CASSSGGHYTGELFF	TGTGCCAGCAGTTCAGGGGGCCATTACACCGGGGAGCTGTTTTTT
NA	NA	TRBV27	TRBJ1-2	CASGGLGGYTF	TGTGCCAGCGGCGGGTTGGGCGGCTACACCTTC
TRBD1	NA	TRBV19	TRBJ2-4	CATGGRGAKNIQYF	TGTGCCACAGGGGGCAGGGGGGCCAAAAACATTCAGTACTTC
TRBD1	NA	TRBV19	TRBJ1-2	CASTSPGQGNYGYTF	TGTGCCAGTACATCCCCGGGACAGGGTAACTATGGCTACACCTTC
TRBD2	NA	TRBV27	TRBJ2-2	CASSPGLAELNTGELFF	TGTGCCAGCAGTCCAGGACTAGCGGAACTGAACACCGGGGAGCTGTTTTTT
NA	NA	TRBV28	TRBJ1-5	CASSPLNQPQHF	TGTGCCAGCAGTCCCTTAAATCAGCCCCAGCATTTT
TRBD1	NA	TRBV9	TRBJ1-3	CASSVGDRYNTIYF	TGTGCCAGCAGCGTAGGGGACAGGTATAACACCATATATTTT